This TCR beta chain is from a study of blood T cell repertoires in COVID-19. For the study at large: Italy, Spain and the United States were the sources of the convalescent and acute COVID-19 samples. Sample material is recorded as cDNA or gDNA derived from T cells, B-cell-depleted T cells, or PBMCs.

The V end lost 0 bases, the J end lost 7 bases, and 7 bases lay between the germline ends. Germline V gene lookup returns CDR1 SGHNT and CDR2 YYREEE (reference sequence). The CDR3 consists of 13 residues. Assay used: immunoSEQ multiplex PCR; TCRdb lists only in-frame clones, some missing. The sample yields 70,000 to 80,000 clones, about nine tenths seen once. The gene calls are TRBV5-4 and TRBJ2-2; TRBD2 is a possible D gene (5 bases). The receptor's source is a woman in her sixties with acute or convalescent COVID-19. Source material: peripheral blood. The CDR3 is CASSLGGSGELFF. The CDR3 region has the DNA TGTGCCAGCAGCTTGGGAGGGAGCGGGGAGCTGTTTTTT.